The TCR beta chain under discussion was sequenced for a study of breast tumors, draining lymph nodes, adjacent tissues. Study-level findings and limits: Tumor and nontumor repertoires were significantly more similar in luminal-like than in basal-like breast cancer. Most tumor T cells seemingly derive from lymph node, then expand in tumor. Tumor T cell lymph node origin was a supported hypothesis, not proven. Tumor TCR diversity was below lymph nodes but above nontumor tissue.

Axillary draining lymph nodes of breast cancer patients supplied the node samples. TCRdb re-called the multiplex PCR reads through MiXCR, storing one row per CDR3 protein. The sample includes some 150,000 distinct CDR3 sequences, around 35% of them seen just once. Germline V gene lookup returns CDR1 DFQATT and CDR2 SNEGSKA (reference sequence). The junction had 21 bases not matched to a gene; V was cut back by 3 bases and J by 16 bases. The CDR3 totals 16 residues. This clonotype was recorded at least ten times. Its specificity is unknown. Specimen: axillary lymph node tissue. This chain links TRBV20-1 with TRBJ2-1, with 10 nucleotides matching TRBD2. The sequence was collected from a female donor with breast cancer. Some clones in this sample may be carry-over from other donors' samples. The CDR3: CSASDSGRIYSYEAFF. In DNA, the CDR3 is TGCAGTGCTAGTGATAGCGGGAGGATCTACTCTTACGAAGCCTTCTTC.